A selection of T cell receptor beta chains follows, all from one sample in a study of PD-L1 blockade in urothelial cancer. Only in-frame clones appear in the TCRdb table, and some are missing; sequencing was by immunoSEQ multiplex PCR. The table has around 130,000 clones, roughly 80% seen once. The sample in question was PBMCs, obtained around atezolizumab (anti-PD-L1) treatment. The receptor source for this set is a man aged 50-59 years with urothelial cancer. Both conserved end residues are part of each CDR3. A D gene is named only where the DNA matches it firmly. Expanded clones get a size class; other rows say once, few or many, or leave the size out.

cdr3_nt cdr3_aa clone_size v_call d_call j_call
TGCGCCAGCAGCCCCGTCGGCAGACACTACGAGCAGTACTTC CASSPVGRHYEQYF . TRBV5-1 . TRBJ2-7
TGTGCCACCCGGACTAGCGGGAGGGGGTACAATGAGCAGTTCTTC CATRTSGRGYNEQFF . TRBV6-1 TRBD2 TRBJ2-1
TGTGCCAGCAGCCCGACGGGGAGTTACGAGCAGTACTTC CASSPTGSYEQYF . TRBV5-4 . TRBJ2-7
TGTGCCAGCAGCTTAGCGGCAGGGGACTACGAGCAGTACTTC CASSLAAGDYEQYF . TRBV7-2 . TRBJ2-7
TGTGCCAGCAGCCATAGCGGGAGCGAGGAGACCCAGTACTTC CASSHSGSEETQYF . TRBV7-9 TRBD2 TRBJ2-5
TGTGCCAGCAGCTTAGGATTGGGACAGCAAGAGACCCAGTACTTC CASSLGLGQQETQYF . TRBV11-3 TRBD1 TRBJ2-5
TGCGCCAGCAGCCGAAAATTAGAACTTAGCCCCTACGAGCAGTACTTC CASSRKLELSPYEQYF once TRBV5-1 . TRBJ2-7
TGTGCCAGCAGCGTAGGGGTTGCGGGCGGGAGGTACGAGCAGTACTTC CASSVGVAGGRYEQYF . TRBV9 TRBD2 TRBJ2-7
TGTGCCAGCAGCCCCTCCGGGACAGGGAATGACGAGCAGTACTTC CASSPSGTGNDEQYF . TRBV11-2 TRBD1 TRBJ2-7
TGTGCCATCGGGGGGTGGGAGACCCAGTACTTC CAIGGWETQYF . TRBV28 TRBD2 TRBJ2-5
TGTGCCAGCAGCGTAACGACAGGGGACTATGGCTACACCTTC CASSVTTGDYGYTF . TRBV9 TRBD1 TRBJ1-2
TGTGCCAGCAGGATTCAGGGGGCCAGCTATGGCTACACCTTC CASRIQGASYGYTF . TRBV6-6 TRBD1 TRBJ1-2
TGTGCCTGGGATTACGTTAGCGGGAGAGGGGAGCTGTTTTTT CAWDYVSGRGELFF . TRBV30 TRBD2 TRBJ2-2
TGTGCCAGCAGACCAACGGCGGGACTTAGAGAGGGCTACACCTTC CASRPTAGLREGYTF . TRBV28 . TRBJ1-2
TGTGCTAGTAATTTAGGGGGACCGACCACTTCACCCCTCCACTTT CASNLGGPTTSPLHF once TRBV19 . TRBJ1-6
TGTGCCAGCAGCGCCCAGACAGGGTTTCTGAATTCACCCCTCCACTTT CASSAQTGFLNSPLHF . TRBV14 TRBD1 TRBJ1-6
TGTGCCAGCAGTTCACCCAGGGCCTCCGCGGAGACCCAGTACTTC CASSSPRASAETQYF . TRBV28 . TRBJ2-5
TGTGCCAGCAGAGCAGGGGAAAACACTGAAGCTTTCTTT CASRAGENTEAFF . TRBV28 . TRBJ1-1
TGTGCCAGCAGCTTGCTAGCGGGAGCATTTGAGACCCAGTACTTC CASSLLAGAFETQYF . TRBV5-5 TRBD2 TRBJ2-5
TGTGCCATCAGTGACTCCGGACAATCGAACACTGAAGCTTTCTTT CAISDSGQSNTEAFF . TRBV10-3 . TRBJ1-1
TGTGCCAGCAGCAACCAGGACAGGCGTATCAATTCACCCCTCCACTTT CASSNQDRRINSPLHF . TRBV13 TRBD1 TRBJ1-6
TGTGCCACCAGCAGAGATCTGACAGAGCCTAATGAAAAACTGTTTTTT CATSRDLTEPNEKLFF . TRBV15 . TRBJ1-4
TGCGCCAGCAGCAGACTAGCGGCCAACACCGGGGAGCTGTTTTTT CASSRLAANTGELFF . TRBV5-1 TRBD2 TRBJ2-2
TGTGCCAGTAACCGCGGGGGAACCTCCTACGAGCAGTACTTC CASNRGGTSYEQYF . TRBV9 TRBD2 TRBJ2-7
TGTGCCAGCAGTTACGGATGGACAGGGAGGTATGGCTACACCTTC CASSYGWTGRYGYTF . TRBV6-5 TRBD1 TRBJ1-2
TGTGCCAGCAGCTTAGTCTATTACAATGAGCAGTTCTTC CASSLVYYNEQFF few TRBV7-9 . TRBJ2-1
TGTGCCAGCAGCTTAAGAGCACGGGGGGAGACCCAGTACTTC CASSLRARGETQYF . TRBV7-8 . TRBJ2-5
TGTGCCAGCAGCCCCCGGACTCTATCCTACGAGCAGTACTTC CASSPRTLSYEQYF . TRBV9 . TRBJ2-7
TGTGCCTGGAGTGTACGCAGCCCGGCGGCCGGCTACACCTTC CAWSVRSPAAGYTF few TRBV30 . TRBJ1-2
TGCAGCGTTGAAGATTTGTGGGAGGGTCGAGATTTC CSVEDLWEGRDF . TRBV29-1 TRBD2 TRBJ2-7
TGCGCCAGCAGCGCTACGACTAGTTATTTCACAGATACGCAGTATTTT CASSATTSYFTDTQYF . TRBV10-2 . TRBJ2-3
TGTGCCAGCAGTTTATCGTTGGTAGGGAGCGAGCAGTACTTC CASSLSLVGSEQYF . TRBV27 . TRBJ2-7
TGTGCCAGCAGCTTGACAGACACCGGGGAGCTGTTTTTT CASSLTDTGELFF once TRBV7-3 . TRBJ2-2
TGTGCCAGCGGGGACTTAACCTACGAGCAGTACTTC CASGDLTYEQYF . TRBV6-1 . TRBJ2-7
TGTGCCAGCAGCCTGGGGACAGGGGTTTCCTACGAGCAGTACTTC CASSLGTGVSYEQYF . TRBV9 TRBD1 TRBJ2-7
TGTGCCAGCATTTCGAGGACAGGGGGTGAGCAGTTCTTC CASISRTGGEQFF . TRBV2 TRBD1 TRBJ2-1
TGTGCCAGCTCACCCGGGACAGGGGGCTATGGCTACACCTTC CASSPGTGGYGYTF . TRBV18 TRBD1 TRBJ1-2
TGTGCCAGCAGCGTCGACAGCTCGGTGAACACTGAAGCTTTCTTT CASSVDSSVNTEAFF . TRBV11-3 . TRBJ1-1
TGTGCCAGCAGCTTAGCCAGGAACACTGAAGCTTTCTTT CASSLARNTEAFF . TRBV11-3 . TRBJ1-1
TGTGCCAGTACCCTAGCGGGGCTCTACAATGAGCAGTTCTTC CASTLAGLYNEQFF . TRBV27 TRBD2 TRBJ2-1
TGTGCCAGCACCCCTCGTTTTAGGGGCGTGGGTGAAAAACTGTTTTTT CASTPRFRGVGEKLFF . TRBV27 . TRBJ1-4
TGTGCCAGCAGCTTGAGTGACAGGGCCTACAATGAGCAGTTCTTC CASSLSDRAYNEQFF once TRBV5-4 TRBD1 TRBJ2-1
TGTGCCAGTAGTATGAACAGGCGCCCCTACGAGCAGTACTTC CASSMNRRPYEQYF . TRBV19 . TRBJ2-7
TGTGCCAGCAGAAGACAGGGGATCGGGGCTTTCTTT CASRRQGIGAFF few TRBV2 TRBD1 TRBJ1-1
TGTGCCACCTATAGACTAGGGCCATTTTGGGAGCAGTACTTC CATYRLGPFWEQYF once TRBV7-2 . TRBJ2-7